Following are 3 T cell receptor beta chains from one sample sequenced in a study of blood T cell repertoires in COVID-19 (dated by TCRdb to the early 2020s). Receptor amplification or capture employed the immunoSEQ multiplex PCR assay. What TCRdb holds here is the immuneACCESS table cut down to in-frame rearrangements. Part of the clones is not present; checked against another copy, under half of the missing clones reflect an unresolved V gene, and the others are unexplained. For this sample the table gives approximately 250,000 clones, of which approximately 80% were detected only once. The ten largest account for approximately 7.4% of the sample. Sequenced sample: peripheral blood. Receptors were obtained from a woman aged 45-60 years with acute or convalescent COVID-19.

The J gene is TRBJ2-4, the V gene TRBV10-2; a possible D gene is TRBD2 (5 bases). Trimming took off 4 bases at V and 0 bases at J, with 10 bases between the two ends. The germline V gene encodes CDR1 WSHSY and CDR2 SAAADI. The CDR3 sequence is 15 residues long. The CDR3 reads CASSGADLAKNIQYF. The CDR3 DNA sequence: TGCGCCAGCAGTGGAGCGGATCTAGCCAAAAACATTCAGTACTTC.

The CDR3 protein is CASSRETSGGNEQFF. The CDR3 DNA reads as TGTGCCAGCTCACGCGAGACTAGCGGGGGCAATGAGCAGTTCTTC. The J gene is TRBJ2-1, the V gene TRBV18; 12 bases are shared with TRBD2. The germline CDR1 and CDR2 sequences are KGHSH and LQKENI. V was clipped by 4 bases and J by 6 bases; unmatched bases: 4. This CDR3 region has 15 residues.

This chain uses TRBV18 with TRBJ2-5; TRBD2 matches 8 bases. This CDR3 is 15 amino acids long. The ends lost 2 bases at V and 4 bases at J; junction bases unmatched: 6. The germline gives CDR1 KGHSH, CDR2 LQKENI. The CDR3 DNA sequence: TGTGCCAGCTCACCAGGGAGCGGGAGCCCAGAGACCCAGTACTTC. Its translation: CASSPGSGSPETQYF.